This T cell receptor (beta chain) was profiled in a study of CD8 T cells in ankylosing spondylitis. The germline CDR1 and CDR2 sequences are SGHKS and YYEKEE (reference sequence). V dropped 3 bases and J dropped 4; count of bases not matched to a gene: 6. The CDR3 totals 15 residues. Whole-study findings and limits: In synovial fluid and blood from reactive arthritis, some motif variants were previously reported. Disease-associated clonotypes exhibited CD8+ identity and were relatively infrequent in peripheral blood.

This clonotype has ten or more counts. What it recognizes is unknown. TCR beta libraries were made by quantitative 5'-RACE with molecular barcodes. Each CDR3 protein is one row after TCRdb ran MiXCR on the 5' RACE reads. The repertoire holds 200,000 to 250,000 distinct CDR3 sequences, under 12% seen once, with roughly a fifth in the top ten. The chain employs TRBV5-5 and TRBJ2-2; 7 bases are shared with TRBD2. The sequence was collected from a male donor with ankylosing spondylitis or in good health (not recorded which). The specimen was blood, either unsorted or a sorted T cell fraction (not recorded which). CDR3 sequence (DNA): TGTGCCAGCAGCTCGCAAACGGGGGGCACCGGGGAGCTGTTTTTT. Encoded protein: CASSSQTGGTGELFF.